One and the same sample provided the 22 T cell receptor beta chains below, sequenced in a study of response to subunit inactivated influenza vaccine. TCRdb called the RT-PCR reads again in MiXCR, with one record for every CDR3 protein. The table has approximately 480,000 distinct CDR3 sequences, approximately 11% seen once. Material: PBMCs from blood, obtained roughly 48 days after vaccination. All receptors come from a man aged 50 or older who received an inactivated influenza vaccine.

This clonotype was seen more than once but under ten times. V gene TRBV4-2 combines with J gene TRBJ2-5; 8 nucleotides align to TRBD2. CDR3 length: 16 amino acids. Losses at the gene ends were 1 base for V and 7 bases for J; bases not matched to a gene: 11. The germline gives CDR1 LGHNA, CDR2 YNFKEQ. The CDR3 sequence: CASSQGSSGGAGTQYF. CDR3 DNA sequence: TGTGCCAGCAGCCAAGGGTCTTCGGGGGGGGCAGGGACCCAGTACTTC.

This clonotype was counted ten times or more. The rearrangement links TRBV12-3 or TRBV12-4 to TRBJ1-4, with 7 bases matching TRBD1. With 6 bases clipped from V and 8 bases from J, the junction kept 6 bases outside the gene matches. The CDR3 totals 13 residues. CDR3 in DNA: TGTGCCAGCAGCAGGACAGGTGAAGAAAAACTGTTTTTT. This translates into CASSRTGEEKLFF.

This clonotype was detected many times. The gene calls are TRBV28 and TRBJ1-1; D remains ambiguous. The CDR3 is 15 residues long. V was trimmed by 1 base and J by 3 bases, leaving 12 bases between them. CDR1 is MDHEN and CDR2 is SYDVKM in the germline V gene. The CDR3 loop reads CASSLSPRRDTEAFF. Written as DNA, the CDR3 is TGTGCCAGCAGTTTATCACCCCGGCGCGACACTGAAGCTTTCTTT.

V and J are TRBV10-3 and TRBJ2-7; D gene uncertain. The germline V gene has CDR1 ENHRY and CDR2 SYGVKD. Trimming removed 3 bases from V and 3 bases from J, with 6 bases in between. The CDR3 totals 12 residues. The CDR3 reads CAISDLGYEQYF. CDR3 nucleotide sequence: TGTGCCATCAGTGACTTGGGCTACGAGCAGTACTTC.

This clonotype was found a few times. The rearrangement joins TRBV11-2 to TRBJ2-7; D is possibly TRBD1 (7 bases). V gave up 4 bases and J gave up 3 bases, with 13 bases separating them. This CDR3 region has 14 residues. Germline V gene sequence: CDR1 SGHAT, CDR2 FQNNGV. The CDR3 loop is CASSSRQGLYEQYF. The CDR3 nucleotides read TGTGCCAGCAGCTCGCGACAGGGACTCTACGAGCAGTACTTC.

Written as DNA, the CDR3 is TGTGCCAGCAGCCAAGCTGCAGGGTACACCGGGGAGCTGTTTTTT. It yields the protein CASSQAAGYTGELFF. V and J are TRBV14 and TRBJ2-2; D is possibly TRBD1 (5 bases). V shed 1 base and J shed 3 bases, with 9 bases lying between them. Germline values: CDR1 SGHDN, CDR2 FVKESK. The CDR3 sequence is 15 residues long.

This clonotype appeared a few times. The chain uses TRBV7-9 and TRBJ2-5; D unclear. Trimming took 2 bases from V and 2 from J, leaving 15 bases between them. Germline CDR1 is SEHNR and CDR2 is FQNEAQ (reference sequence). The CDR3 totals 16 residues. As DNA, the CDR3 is TGTGCCAGCAGCTTAATACGTTGGGGTTCACAAGAGACCCAGTACTTC. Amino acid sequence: CASSLIRWGSQETQYF.

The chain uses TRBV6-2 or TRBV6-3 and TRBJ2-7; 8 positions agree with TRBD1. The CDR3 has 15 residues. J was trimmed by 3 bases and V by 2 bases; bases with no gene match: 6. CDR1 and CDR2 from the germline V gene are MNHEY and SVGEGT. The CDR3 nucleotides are TGTGCCAGCAGTTACCCGTACAGGGGGATCTACGAGCAGTACTTC. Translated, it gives CASSYPYRGIYEQYF.

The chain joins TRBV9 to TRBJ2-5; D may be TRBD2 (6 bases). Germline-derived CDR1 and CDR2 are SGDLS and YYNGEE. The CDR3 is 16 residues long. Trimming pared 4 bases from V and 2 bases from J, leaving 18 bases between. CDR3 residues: CASSPRMSEGQETQYF. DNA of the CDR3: TGTGCCAGCAGCCCGCGGATGTCGGAGGGGCAAGAGACCCAGTACTTC.

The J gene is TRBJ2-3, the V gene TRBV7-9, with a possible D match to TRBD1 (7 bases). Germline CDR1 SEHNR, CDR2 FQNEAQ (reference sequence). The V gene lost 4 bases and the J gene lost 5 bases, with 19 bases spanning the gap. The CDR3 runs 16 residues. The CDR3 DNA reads TGTGCCAGCAGCTCAGTCGGCGGGACAGAGAAAGATACGCAGTATTTT. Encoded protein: CASSSVGGTEKDTQYF.

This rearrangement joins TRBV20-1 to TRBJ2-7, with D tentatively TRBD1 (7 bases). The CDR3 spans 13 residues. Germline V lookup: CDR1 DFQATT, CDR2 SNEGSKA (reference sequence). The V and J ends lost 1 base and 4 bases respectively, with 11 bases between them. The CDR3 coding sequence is TGCAGTGCTAGAGGGAGGGGGCGATACGAGCAGTACTTC. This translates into CSARGRGRYEQYF.

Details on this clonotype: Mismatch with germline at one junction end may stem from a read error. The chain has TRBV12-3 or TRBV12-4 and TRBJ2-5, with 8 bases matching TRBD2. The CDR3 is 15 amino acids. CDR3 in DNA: TGTGCCAGCAGCCTACTAGCGGCCTTACAAGAGACCCATTACTTC. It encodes CASSLLAALQETHYF.

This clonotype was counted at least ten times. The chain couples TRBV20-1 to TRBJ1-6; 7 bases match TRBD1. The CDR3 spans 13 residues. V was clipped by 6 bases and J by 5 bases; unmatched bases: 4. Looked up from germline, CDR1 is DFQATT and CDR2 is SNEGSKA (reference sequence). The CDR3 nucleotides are TGCAGTGCCCACACAGGGGATAATTCACCCCTCCACTTT. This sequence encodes CSAHTGDNSPLHF.

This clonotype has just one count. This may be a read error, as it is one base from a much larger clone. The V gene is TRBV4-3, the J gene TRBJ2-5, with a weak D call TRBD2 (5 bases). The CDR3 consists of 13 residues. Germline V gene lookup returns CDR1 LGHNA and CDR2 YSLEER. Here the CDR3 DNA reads TGCGCCAGCAGCCAGAACAGCGGAGAGTCCCAGTACTTC. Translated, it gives CASSQNSGESQYF.

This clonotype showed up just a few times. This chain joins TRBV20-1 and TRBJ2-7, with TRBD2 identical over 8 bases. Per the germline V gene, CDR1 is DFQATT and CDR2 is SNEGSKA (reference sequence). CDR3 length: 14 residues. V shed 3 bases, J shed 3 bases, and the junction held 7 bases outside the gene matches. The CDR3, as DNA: TGCAGTGCTAGTCGTCCGGGGGGGGTCTACGAGCAGTACTTC. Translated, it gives CSASRPGGVYEQYF.

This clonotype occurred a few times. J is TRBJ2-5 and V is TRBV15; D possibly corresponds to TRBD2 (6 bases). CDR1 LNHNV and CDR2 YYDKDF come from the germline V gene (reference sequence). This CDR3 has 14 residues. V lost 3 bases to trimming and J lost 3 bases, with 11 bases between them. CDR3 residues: CATSRDYDKETQYF. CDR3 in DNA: TGTGCCACCAGCAGGGACTACGATAAAGAGACCCAGTACTTC.

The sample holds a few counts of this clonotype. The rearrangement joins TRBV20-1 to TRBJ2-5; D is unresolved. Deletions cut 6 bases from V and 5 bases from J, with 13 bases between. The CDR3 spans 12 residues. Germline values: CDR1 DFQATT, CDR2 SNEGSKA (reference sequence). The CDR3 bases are TGCAGTGCCAAAATCCTGGGGGAGACCCAGTACTTC. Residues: CSAKILGETQYF.

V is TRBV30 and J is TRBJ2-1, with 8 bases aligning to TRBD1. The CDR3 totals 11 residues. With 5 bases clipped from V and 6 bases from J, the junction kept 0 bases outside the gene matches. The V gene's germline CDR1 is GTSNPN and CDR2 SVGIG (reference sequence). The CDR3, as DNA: TGTGCCTGGGGACAGGGCAATGAGCAGTTCTTC. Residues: CAWGQGNEQFF.

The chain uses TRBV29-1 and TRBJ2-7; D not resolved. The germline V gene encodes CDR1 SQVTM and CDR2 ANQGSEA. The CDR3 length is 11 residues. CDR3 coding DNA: TGCGCCGGACGCAACTCCTACGAGCAGTACTTC. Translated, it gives CAGRNSYEQYF.

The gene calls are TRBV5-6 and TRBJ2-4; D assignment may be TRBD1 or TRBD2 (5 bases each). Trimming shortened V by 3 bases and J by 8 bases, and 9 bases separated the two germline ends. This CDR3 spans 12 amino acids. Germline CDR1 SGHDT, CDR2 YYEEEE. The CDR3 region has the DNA TGTGCCAGCAGCTCCGGGACGTACATTCAGTACTTC. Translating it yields CASSSGTYIQYF.

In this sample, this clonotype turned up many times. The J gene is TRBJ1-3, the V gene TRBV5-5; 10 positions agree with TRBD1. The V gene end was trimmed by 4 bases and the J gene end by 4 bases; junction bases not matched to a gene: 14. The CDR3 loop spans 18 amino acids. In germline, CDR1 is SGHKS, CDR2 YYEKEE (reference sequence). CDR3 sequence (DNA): TGTGCCAGCAGCAGAGCACCGGGACAGGGGCCGATCGGAAACACCATATATTTT. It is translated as CASSRAPGQGPIGNTIYF. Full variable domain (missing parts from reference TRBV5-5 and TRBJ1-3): DAGVTQSPTHLIKTRGQQVTLRCSPISGHKSVSWYQQVLGQGPQFIFQYYEKEERGRGNFPDRFSARQFPNYSSELNVNALLLGDSALYLCASSRAPGQGPIGNTIYFGEGSWLTVV.

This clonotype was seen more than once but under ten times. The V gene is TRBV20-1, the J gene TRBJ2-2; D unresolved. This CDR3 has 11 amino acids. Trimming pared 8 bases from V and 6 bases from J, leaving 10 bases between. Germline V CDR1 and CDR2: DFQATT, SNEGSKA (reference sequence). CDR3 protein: CSPSQPGELFF. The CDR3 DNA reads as TGCAGTCCATCACAACCCGGGGAGCTGTTTTTT.